This T cell receptor (beta chain) was sequenced for a study of identical twins. In TCRdb, the 5' RACE reads were re-called with MiXCR into one record per CDR3 protein. This sample has 500,000 or so distinct CDR3 sequences, with 14% found just once. Germline CDR1 and CDR2: SQVTM and ANQGSEA. The V segment lost 5 bases and the J segment 3 bases; nucleotides outside the gene matches: 2. The length of the CDR3 is 13 residues. This clonotype has at least ten counts. These data also formed part of another study, on yellow fever vaccine responses in identical twins.

The sequenced sample consisted of CD4+ T cells sorted from blood. The chain carries TRBV29-1 and TRBJ2-1; 9 nucleotides line up with TRBD2. The receptor was derived from a young woman in good health. CDR3: CSVLSGSYNEQFF. The CDR3 DNA sequence: TGCAGCGTTCTTAGCGGGAGCTACAATGAGCAGTTCTTC.